Detailed here is one T cell receptor beta chain. Its specificity is unknown. This entry comes from a study of T cell responses to AZD1222 COVID-19 vaccine. Study context: Pooled together were second doses at about 4 or about 12 weeks. Overall study results and limits: Seropositive at baseline were only a handful of AZD1222 recipients. Females outnumbered males among donors, who were mostly white British; clonal diversity was possibly underestimated. Vaccine-associated CD4 TCRs ranged over spike, dominating at 160-218 and 743-854.

The CDR3 length is 13 residues. Germline V gives CDR1 SGHTA, CDR2 FQGTGA. Some clones are missing from TCRdb's copy, which holds only in-frame ones; the method was immunoSEQ multiplex PCR. The sample lists around 150,000 clones, around nine tenths occurring once. Here the sequenced sample was peripheral blood, taken on day 0 of AZD1222 vaccination. V is TRBV7-3 and J is TRBJ2-2; 8 bases fit TRBD1. The receptor was isolated from an adult in good health. The CDR3 loop reads CASAGGNTGELFF. Written as DNA, the CDR3 is TGTGCTAGCGCAGGGGGCAACACCGGGGAGCTGTTTTTT.